The rows below give T cell receptor beta chains drawn from one sample of a study of OX40 agonist ivuxolimab in advanced cancers. Assay: immunoSEQ multiplex PCR; the TCRdb copy retains only in-frame clones and omits some. The data hold about 58,000 clones, with about 81% observed a single time. The specimen was CD4+ or CD8+ T cells sorted from blood, collected in a trial of the OX40 agonist ivuxolimab. The receptor source for this set is an adult with an advanced solid tumor such as melanoma, head and neck, liver or kidney cancer. Both conserved end residues are trimmed from each CDR3.

v_gene | CDR3aa
TRBV2 | ASSGADSYNSPLH
TRBV5-1 | ASSLVQGYEQF
TRBV6-5 | ASSPRTGRNTEAF
TRBV6-6 | ASSYSGQNNQPQH
TRBV6-1 | ASSADRASEAF
TRBV5-4 | ASSLAGIMNTEAF
TRBV18 | ASSPDRGGNTIY
TRBV5-1 | ASSLFSFRTGGYEQY
TRBV7-7 | ASSLDLTGTDTQY
TRBV2 | ASSRVGQPQH
TRBV6-5 | ASSYADRNYEQY
TRBV6-6 | ASTFAGTGGNGYT
TRBV10-2 | ASSTNEKLF
TRBV5-1 | ASSSDTISGGSGNTIY
TRBV29-1 | SVAGETQY
TRBV2 | ASSSGTGKETQY
TRBV27 | ASSLSGRTVNTEAF
TRBV6-6 | ASSYRGDEQY
TRBV5-1 | ASSRADSPLH
TRBV19 | ASSIRATEETQY
TRBV5-8 | ASSWGQGGEKLF
TRBV6-1 | ASSRDIGYT
TRBV5-4 | ASSVSGALGANVLT
TRBV15 | ATSRDRVAGNTIY
TRBV4-2 | ASSGSRATDTQY
TRBV19 | ASISGGNTIY
TRBV7-2 | ASSFPLAGDPYEQY
TRBV19 | ASSIMGGFGQQETQY
TRBV4-1 | ASSQGLSSGNTIY
TRBV4-2 | ASSHVGEFQETQY
TRBV12-5 | ASGLVLGSGQLSNQPQH
TRBV5-1 | ASSPVPGQGVRQH
TRBV5-1 | ASSRLPRDTQY
TRBV11-2 | ASSQQGASEQY
TRBV2 | ASSVGPGREQY
TRBV11-2 | ASSLDGAGAREQY
TRBV20-1 | SAMDYGYT
TRBV10-2 | ASLDVLNQPQH
TRBV5-1 | ASSLGSGLVNEKLF
TRBV5-1 | ASSLRIETQY
TRBV6-5 | ASSYGGTGSYEQY
TRBV7-9 | ASWIGGASYNEQF
TRBV7-7 | ASSSGFDTEAF
TRBV25-1 | ASSVRGPSTDTQY
TRBV18 | ASSRQGMSSGNTIY